The entry below gives a single TCR beta chain sequence along with its context. The data were obtained in a study of blood T cell repertoires in COVID-19. Study context: Collection of acute and convalescent COVID-19 samples took place in the United States, Italy and Spain. T cells, B-cell-depleted T cells, or PBMCs provided the cDNA or gDNA that served as material.

In the original analysis: By means of reference gene primer amplification, nucleated cell counts were estimated. Sequencing used immunoSEQ multiplex PCR; TCRdb keeps in-frame clones, though not all of them. V and J calls and clone size are as listed in that table; D and trimming were resolved from the DNA. The top ten hold 0.99% of the sample, which has 250,000 to 300,000 clones, about 88% seen once. Germline V gives CDR1 SGHNT, CDR2 YENEEA. The CDR3 totals 16 residues. The V gene end was trimmed by 4 bases and the J gene end by 0 bases; junction bases not matched to a gene: 8. The J gene is TRBJ1-1, the V gene TRBV11-3, with TRBD1 matching 7 bases. This receptor was identified in a woman in her thirties or forties who had recovered from COVID-19. The sample comprised peripheral blood. The CDR3, as DNA: TGTGCCAGCAGCTCACGGACAGGTTCCCTGAACACTGAAGCTTTCTTT. Translated: CASSSRTGSLNTEAFF. Full variable domain (rest looked up from reference TRBV11-3 and TRBJ1-1): EAGVVQSPRYKIIEKKQPVAFWCNPISGHNTLYWYLQNLGQGPELLIRYENEEAVDDSQLPKDRFSAERLKGVDSTLKIQPAELGDSAVYLCASSSRTGSLNTEAFFGQGTRLTVV.